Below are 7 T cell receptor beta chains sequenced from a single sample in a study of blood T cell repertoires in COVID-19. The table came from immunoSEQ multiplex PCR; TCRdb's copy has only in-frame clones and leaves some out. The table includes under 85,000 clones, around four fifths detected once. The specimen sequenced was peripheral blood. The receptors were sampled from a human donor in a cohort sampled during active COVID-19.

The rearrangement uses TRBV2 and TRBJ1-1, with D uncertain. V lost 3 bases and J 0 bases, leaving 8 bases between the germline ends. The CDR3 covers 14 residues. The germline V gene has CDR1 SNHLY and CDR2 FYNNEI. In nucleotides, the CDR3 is TGTGCCAGCAGTGACGGGGTGATGAACACTGAAGCTTTCTTT. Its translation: CASSDGVMNTEAFF.

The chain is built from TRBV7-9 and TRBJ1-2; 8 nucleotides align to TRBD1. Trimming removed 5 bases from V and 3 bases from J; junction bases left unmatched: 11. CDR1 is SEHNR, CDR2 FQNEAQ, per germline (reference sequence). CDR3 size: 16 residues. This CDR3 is CASSQDRVGGYYGYTF. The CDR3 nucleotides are TGTGCCAGCAGCCAGGACAGGGTGGGTGGATACTATGGCTACACCTTC.

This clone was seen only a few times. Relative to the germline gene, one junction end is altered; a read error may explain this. The CDR3 coding sequence is TGTGCCAGCAGCCCGGGACTGCCAGTACTAAACTTC. Its protein product is CASSPGLPVLNF. The chain carries TRBV11-2 and TRBJ2-7, with D tentatively TRBD2 (6 bases). The V gene's germline CDR1 is SGHAT and CDR2 FQNNGV. This CDR3 comprises 12 residues.

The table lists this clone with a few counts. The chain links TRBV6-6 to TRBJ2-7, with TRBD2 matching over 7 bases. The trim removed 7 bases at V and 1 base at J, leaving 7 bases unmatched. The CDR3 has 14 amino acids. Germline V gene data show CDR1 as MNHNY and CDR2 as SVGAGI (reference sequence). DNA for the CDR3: TGTGCCAGCACCACTGGGGGGGAGTCCTACGAGCAGTACTTC. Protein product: CASTTGGESYEQYF.

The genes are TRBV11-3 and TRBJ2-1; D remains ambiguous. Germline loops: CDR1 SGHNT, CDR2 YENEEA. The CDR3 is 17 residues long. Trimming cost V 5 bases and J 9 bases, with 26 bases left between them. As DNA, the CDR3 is TGTGCCAGCAGCCCCCGAGGATTCGAAGGCTTCCTCGGTGAGCAGTTCTTC. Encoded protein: CASSPRGFEGFLGEQFF.

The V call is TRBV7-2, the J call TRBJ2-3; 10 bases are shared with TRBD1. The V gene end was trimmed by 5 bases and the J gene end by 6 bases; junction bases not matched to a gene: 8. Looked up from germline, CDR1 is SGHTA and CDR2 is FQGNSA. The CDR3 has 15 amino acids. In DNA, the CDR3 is TGTGCCAGCAGCGGGGGACAGGGGATGCGCGATACGCAGTATTTT. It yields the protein CASSGGQGMRDTQYF. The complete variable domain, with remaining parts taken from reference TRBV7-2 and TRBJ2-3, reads GAGVSQSPSNKVTEKGKDVELRCDPISGHTALYWYRQSLGQGLEFLIYFQGNSAPDKSGLPSDRFSAERTGGSVSTLTIQRTQQEDSAVYLCASSGGQGMRDTQYFGPGTRLTVL.

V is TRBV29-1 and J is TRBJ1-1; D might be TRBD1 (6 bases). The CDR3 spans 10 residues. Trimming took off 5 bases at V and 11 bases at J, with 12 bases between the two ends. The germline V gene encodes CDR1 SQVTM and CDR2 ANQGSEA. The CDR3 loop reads CSVSDRKAFF. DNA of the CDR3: TGCAGCGTTTCTGACAGGAAGGCTTTCTTT.